This T cell receptor beta chain is drawn from a study of cytomegalovirus exposure and HLA in healthy donors. General study results and limits: Several of the most significant clusters were apparently associated with common viral pathogens in a later analysis.

The CDR3 runs to 14 residues. V was clipped by 3 bases and J by 4 bases, with 11 bases between them. Germline values: CDR1 SGHRS, CDR2 YFSETQ. As for this clone: The target antigen is unknown.

The PCR made use of 60 Vbeta and 13 Jbeta primers. The data were produced by immunoSEQ multiplex PCR, yet TCRdb's version contains in-frame clones alone and is incomplete. Of under 200,000 clones in the sample, roughly 84% were seen once. The TCR was taken from a man aged 18 to 30 in good health and CMV-seronegative. The gene calls are TRBV5-1 and TRBJ1-5, with TRBD1 as a possible D gene (5 bases). Sequencing input: PBMCs. The CDR3: CASSSRGGNQPQHF. The CDR3 bases are TGCGCCAGCAGCTCAAGGGGAGGAAATCAGCCCCAGCATTTT.